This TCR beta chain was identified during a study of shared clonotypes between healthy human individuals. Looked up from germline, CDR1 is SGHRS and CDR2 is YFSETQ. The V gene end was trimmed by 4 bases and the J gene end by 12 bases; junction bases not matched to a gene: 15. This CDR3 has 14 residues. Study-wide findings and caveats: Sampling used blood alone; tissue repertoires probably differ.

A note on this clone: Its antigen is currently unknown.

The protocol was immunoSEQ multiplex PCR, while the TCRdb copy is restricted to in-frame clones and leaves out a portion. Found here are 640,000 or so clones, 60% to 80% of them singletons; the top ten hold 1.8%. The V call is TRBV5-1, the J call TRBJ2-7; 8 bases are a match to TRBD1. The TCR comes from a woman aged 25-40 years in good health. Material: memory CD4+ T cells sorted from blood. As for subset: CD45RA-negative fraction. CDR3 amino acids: CASSPGTGALQGYF. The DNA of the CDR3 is TGCGCCAGCAGCCCCGGGACAGGCGCCCTTCAGGGGTACTTC.